These 2 T cell receptor beta chains were sequenced from one sample in a study of cytomegalovirus exposure and HLA in healthy donors. The PCR was carried out with 60 Vbeta primers and 13 Jbeta primers. Clones were sequenced by immunoSEQ multiplex PCR, and TCRdb holds only the in-frame ones, with some missing. The sample lists 250,000 to 350,000 clones, 85% to 90% occurring once. Source material: PBMCs. The receptor set was obtained from a woman between 18 and 29 years old in good health and CMV-seronegative.

This clone was detected once. At one boundary the junction diverges from the germline segment, which might be a read error. V and J are TRBV7-9 and TRBJ1-1; 9 nucleotides line up with TRBD1. Looked up from germline, CDR1 is SEHNR and CDR2 is FQNEAQ (reference sequence). The CDR3 totals 14 residues. CDR3 sequence reads: CSSSKDRGNIEAFF. CDR3 sequence (DNA): TGTTCCAGCAGCAAGGACAGGGGCAATATAGAAGCTTTCTTT.

CDR3 in amino acids: CASSPTSGSTDTQYF. The CDR3 region has the DNA TGTGCCAGCTCACCAACGAGCGGTAGCACAGATACGCAGTATTTT. The J gene is TRBJ2-3, the V gene TRBV18, with a possible D match to TRBD2 (5 bases). The CDR3 runs 15 residues. Trimming removed 2 bases from V and 0 bases from J, with 9 bases in between. CDR1 is KGHSH, CDR2 LQKENI, per germline.